This T cell receptor beta chain was identified in a study of T cell repertoires in cytomegalovirus infection. For the study at large: Recently described HLA-C-restricted plus well-studied HLA-B-restricted CMV epitopes were used. A matching HLA type, together with CMV infection, was signaled by public TCR beta signatures. General study points: HLA-C-restricted CMV clonotypes gave the most frequent clonotype in two of eight donors. Based on cumulative public TCR beta family frequency, carriers of CMV plus the relevant HLA were identified.

For this clonotype: What it binds is unknown.

J gave up 2 bases and V 3 bases, and 4 bases lay outside the gene matches. The length of the CDR3 is 15 residues. Germline CDR1 reads SGDLS; CDR2 reads YYNGEE. TCRdb called the reads again in MiXCR, with one record for every CDR3 protein. The sample yields around 800,000 distinct CDR3 sequences, about 33% seen once. The receptor was derived from a human donor in good health (CMV status not recorded). Some clones in this sample may be carry-over from other donors' samples. This chain connects TRBV9 to TRBJ2-1, with TRBD1 matching 8 bases. Sample: cultured CD8+ T cells from PBMCs, taken from culture after CMV antigen stimulation. CDR3 region: CASSAGGAAYNEQFF. The CDR3 region has the DNA TGTGCCAGCAGCGCAGGGGGCGCCGCCTACAATGAGCAGTTCTTC.